A single sample is the source of the 7 T cell receptor beta chains below, sequenced in a study of T cells in women clearing cervical HPV infection. Using immunoSEQ multiplex PCR, the repertoire was profiled, and TCRdb retains in-frame clones only, with some absent. Its table lists tens of thousands of clones. The sequenced material came from blood buffy coat. These receptors originate from a woman aged 18 to 75 with a cervical HPV16 infection that either progressed to CIN3+ or cleared (not recorded which).

For this clone: The observed sequence ends 3 residues before the CDR3 terminus, with the missing tail filled in from the germline J gene. V and J are TRBV13 and TRBJ2-3, with D unclear. CDR1 PRHDT and CDR2 FYEKMQ come from the germline V gene (reference sequence). Deletions cut 2 bases from V and 2 bases from J, with 8 bases between. The CDR3 has 14 amino acids. CDR3 DNA (partial): TGTGCCAGCAGCTTATTGCAGTACACAGATACG. Protein: CASSLLQYTDT. The whole CDR3 region reads CASSLLQYTDTQYF.

About this clone: With the read ending 3 residues before the CDR3 end, the germline J gene is used to fill in that end. J is TRBJ2-7 and V is TRBV20-1; D perhaps matches TRBD1 (6 bases). The CDR3 totals 15 residues. Germline lookup yields CDR1 DFQATT and CDR2 SNEGSKA (reference sequence). Between the trimmed V and J ends, which lost 3 bases and 0 bases, there was a span of 15 bases. Partial CDR3 DNA: TGCAGTGCTAGCCCCTCGACAGGCTACTCCTACGAG. Translating gives CSASPSTGYSYE. The whole CDR3 protein is CSASPSTGYSYEQYF.

A word on this clone: The sequence runs out 3 residues before the end of the CDR3; the remainder is reconstructed from the germline J gene. The chain uses TRBV14 and TRBJ2-7, with 9 nucleotides matching TRBD1. The CDR3 sequence is 16 residues long. Trimming cost V 3 bases and J 5 bases; bases outside gene matches: 11. CDR1 and CDR2 from the germline V gene are SGHDN and FVKESK. This CDR3 is CASSHRACDRGNEQYF. CDR3 DNA (partial): TGTGCCAGCAGCCATCGTGCCTGCGACAGGGGGAACGAG.

For this clone: The read stops 3 residues short of the end of the CDR3; the missing end is completed from the germline J gene. The chain joins TRBV30 to TRBJ1-4, with D perhaps TRBD1 (5 bases). Germline CDR1 reads GTSNPN; CDR2 reads SVGIG (reference sequence). This CDR3 is built from 16 residues. Trimming cost V 1 base and J 1 base, with 13 bases left between them. The sequenced CDR3 bases are TGTGCCTGGAGTGGGGGGGGTTTGGTAACTAATGAAAAA. Translation: CAWSGGGLVTNEK. The entire CDR3 is CAWSGGGLVTNEKLFF.

As for this clone: Read sequence stops 3 residues before the CDR3 end, and the germline J gene provides the missing end. This chain uses TRBV7-8 with TRBJ2-3; D possibly corresponds to TRBD1 (6 bases). This CDR3 region has 15 residues. Trimming stripped 5 bases from V and 4 bases from J, with 16 bases between. CDR1 SGHVS and CDR2 FQNEAQ come from the germline V gene. The part of the CDR3 DNA that was read is TGTGCCAGCAGCCAGAACACAGGGTTCGCAGATACG. It codes for CASSQNTGFADT. Given in full, the CDR3 is CASSQNTGFADTQYF.

Points on this clone: Sequencing ends 3 residues short of the CDR3 end; the germline J gene provides the rest. The chain uses TRBV28 and TRBJ1-1, with 8 bases aligning to TRBD1. Germline CDR1 MDHEN, CDR2 SYDVKM. This CDR3 spans 15 amino acids. The ends lost 5 bases at V and 1 base at J; junction bases unmatched: 6. CDR3 DNA, as far as it was read: TGTGCCAGCAGTCAAACCGGGACAGGGAACACTGAA. It translates to CASSQTGTGNTE. The full CDR3 reads CASSQTGTGNTEAFF.

Note on this clone: The read ends 3 residues early relative to the CDR3; the germline J gene fills the gap. This chain uses TRBV20-1 with TRBJ1-6, with TRBD1 matching over 7 bases. Germline CDR1 DFQATT, CDR2 SNEGSKA (reference sequence). This CDR3 is built from 13 residues. The V gene end was trimmed by 3 bases and the J gene end by 10 bases; junction bases not matched to a gene: 6. The CDR3 DNA, read in part, is TGCAGTGCTAGCCCAGGGGGGAAGTCACCC. It specifies CSASPGGKSP. The whole CDR3 protein reads CSASPGGKSPLHF.